Listed below are T cell receptor beta chains from one sample, sequenced in a study of cytomegalovirus exposure and HLA in healthy donors. Produced via immunoSEQ multiplex PCR; TCRdb's table is partial and in-frame only. The table has roughly 70,000 clones, 70% to 75% seen once. Material for sequencing was PBMCs. Every receptor here comes from a human donor in good health. Each CDR3 is given with its conserved first and last residue. Fields, in order: CDR3 DNA, CDR3 protein, J gene, clone size, V gene, D gene. A D gene is named only where the DNA matches it firmly. Expanded clones get a size class; other rows say once, few or many, or leave the size out.

TGTGCCAGCAATCGACAGGGAGTGGACTATGGCTACACCTTC | CASNRQGVDYGYTF | TRBJ1-2 | few | TRBV28 | TRBD1
TGTGCCAGCAGCCAAGATCTGGGAGACGAGCAGTACTTC | CASSQDLGDEQYF | TRBJ2-7 | NA | TRBV4-2 | NA
TGTGCCAGCAGTTATAGAGACTGGGATGGCTACACCTTC | CASSYRDWDGYTF | TRBJ1-2 | NA | TRBV6-6 | NA
TGTGCCAGCAGCTCCCCCCTAACCGGGACAACACTCTACAATGAGCAGTTCTTC | CASSSPLTGTTLYNEQFF | TRBJ2-1 | few | TRBV7-3 | NA
TGTGCCTGGAGTGTTGGCGGGACCTCCTACGAGCAGTACTTC | CAWSVGGTSYEQYF | TRBJ2-7 | NA | TRBV30 | NA
TGTGCCAGCAGCCGGTGGGGAGGATCGGACAATGAGCAGTTCTTC | CASSRWGGSDNEQFF | TRBJ2-1 | NA | TRBV7-3 | NA
TGTGCCAGCAGCTTCCTGGGGGCGCGAACTGAAGCTTTCTTT | CASSFLGARTEAFF | TRBJ1-1 | NA | TRBV5-5 | NA
TGTGCCAGCAGCTCCCGGGGGTGGGTCTGGCCCCAGCATTTT | CASSSRGWVWPQHF | TRBJ1-5 | NA | TRBV2 | NA
TGTGCCAGCAGTTTCGGACTAGCGGGATACAATGAGCAGTTCTTC | CASSFGLAGYNEQFF | TRBJ2-1 | NA | TRBV27 | TRBD2
TGTGCCAGTAGTATCAGCGACAGCAACTATGGCTACACCTTC | CASSISDSNYGYTF | TRBJ1-2 | NA | TRBV19 | NA
TGTGCCAGTAGTACGACAGGGGGCAATCAGCCCCAGCATTTT | CASSTTGGNQPQHF | TRBJ1-5 | NA | TRBV19 | TRBD1
TGTGCCAGCAGTGACCGCCTGGGGGCGGCGCCCCAGCATTTT | CASSDRLGAAPQHF | TRBJ1-5 | NA | TRBV2 | NA
TGTGCCAGCAGCAGACTAGCGGGAGGAGTGCAGTTCTTC | CASSRLAGGVQFF | TRBJ2-1 | NA | TRBV9 | TRBD2
TGTGCCAGCAGTTCATCAGACAGGGCCCACTACGAGCAGTACTTC | CASSSSDRAHYEQYF | TRBJ2-7 | NA | TRBV6-5 | TRBD1
TGTGCCAGCAGCTTTGGAGACACTGAAGCTTTCTTT | CASSFGDTEAFF | TRBJ1-1 | NA | TRBV7-3 | NA
TGTGCCTGGAGTACACATAGCGGGTACGTTTCCTACGAGCAGTACTTC | CAWSTHSGYVSYEQYF | TRBJ2-7 | NA | TRBV30 | TRBD2
TGCAGCGTTGTTTCAGATGGTAATCAGCCCCAGCATTTT | CSVVSDGNQPQHF | TRBJ1-5 | NA | TRBV29-1 | NA
TGTGCCATCAGTGACCAGGGAAACTATGGCTACACCTTC | CAISDQGNYGYTF | TRBJ1-2 | few | TRBV10-3 | NA
TGTGCCAGCAGCTTAGGCGGGTCTGGGGCCAACGTCCTGACTTTC | CASSLGGSGANVLTF | TRBJ2-6 | NA | TRBV7-3 | NA
TGTGCCAGCAGCCAATATCCATTAGCGGAACTTTACAATGAGCAGTTCTTC | CASSQYPLAELYNEQFF | TRBJ2-1 | NA | TRBV4-2 | NA
TGTGCCAGCAGCGCACAGGGTTTTCTTTCTGGGGCCAACGTCCTGACTTTC | CASSAQGFLSGANVLTF | TRBJ2-6 | few | TRBV9 | NA
TGTGCCAGCAGGACAGGCGGGGGCTACACCTTC | CASRTGGGYTF | TRBJ1-2 | NA | TRBV27 | NA
TGCGCCAGCAGCCAATTATCGGCAGGGCAGAACATTCAGTACTTC | CASSQLSAGQNIQYF | TRBJ2-4 | NA | TRBV4-1 | NA
TGTGCCAGCAGCCAAGACGGAGACAGGGGAGAAGTTGAGCAGTTCTTC | CASSQDGDRGEVEQFF | TRBJ2-1 | NA | TRBV4-2 | TRBD1
TGTGCCAGCCTGCTGGGACAGGGAAGAATAACCCCCCTTGCAACTAATGAAAAACTGTTTTTT | CASLLGQGRITPLATNEKLFF | TRBJ1-4 | NA | TRBV2 | TRBD1
TGTGCCAGCAGCGCAACGGACTTCTCCTACGAGCAGTACTTC | CASSATDFSYEQYF | TRBJ2-7 | NA | TRBV27 | NA
TGTGCCAGCAGTTTTGAGGGCTCCTACGAGCAGTACTTC | CASSFEGSYEQYF | TRBJ2-7 | NA | TRBV6-5 | NA
TGCAGCGTTGAGGCCAGGGGGCTAGCCTACGAGCAGTACTTC | CSVEARGLAYEQYF | TRBJ2-7 | NA | TRBV29-1 | TRBD1
TGCAGCGCTGGTGGCCAGATGAAGGGGAAGAACACTGAAGCTTTCTTT | CSAGGQMKGKNTEAFF | TRBJ1-1 | NA | TRBV29-1 | NA
TGCGCCAGCAGCGAAACGACAGGGTTGAACGAGCAGTACTTC | CASSETTGLNEQYF | TRBJ2-7 | NA | TRBV10-1 | TRBD1
TGTGCCACCAGCAGAGATCGGGAGATCGGGGAGCTGTTTTTT | CATSRDREIGELFF | TRBJ2-2 | NA | TRBV15 | NA
TGTGCCAGTCTCCCCGGCGGGGGTGATGAGCAGTTCTTC | CASLPGGGDEQFF | TRBJ2-1 | NA | TRBV7-3 | TRBD2
TGTGCCAGCAGCTTAGGAGGGATACTGGATACGCAGTATTTT | CASSLGGILDTQYF | TRBJ2-3 | once | TRBV11-2 | NA
TGTGCCAGCATTGGCCGGACTAAAGAGGGTGGGGGCACTGAAGCTTTCTTT | CASIGRTKEGGGTEAFF | TRBJ1-1 | NA | TRBV27 | NA
TGTGCCAGCAGTTCTTGGGACAGGGGGAGCTCCTATAATTCACCCCTCCACTTT | CASSSWDRGSSYNSPLHF | TRBJ1-6 | NA | TRBV5-6 | TRBD1
TGTGCCAGTAGAAGTCAGGGGGCGAACTATGGCTACACCTTC | CASRSQGANYGYTF | TRBJ1-2 | NA | TRBV19 | TRBD1
TGTGCCAGCAGCTTACTCGCGGGGGAGGAGACCCAGTACTTC | CASSLLAGEETQYF | TRBJ2-5 | NA | TRBV7-9 | TRBD2
TGTGCCAGCAGTCCAGGGGTCCGAGAGCCCCAGTACTTC | CASSPGVREPQYF | TRBJ2-5 | NA | TRBV2 | NA
TGTGCCTGGAGCCTAGGTCGGACTCCGCGAGAGACCCAGTACTTC | CAWSLGRTPRETQYF | TRBJ2-5 | NA | TRBV30 | NA
TGCGCCAGCAGCGAAGGGACAGGGGGGGGAGAGACCCAGTACTTC | CASSEGTGGGETQYF | TRBJ2-5 | NA | TRBV5-1 | TRBD1